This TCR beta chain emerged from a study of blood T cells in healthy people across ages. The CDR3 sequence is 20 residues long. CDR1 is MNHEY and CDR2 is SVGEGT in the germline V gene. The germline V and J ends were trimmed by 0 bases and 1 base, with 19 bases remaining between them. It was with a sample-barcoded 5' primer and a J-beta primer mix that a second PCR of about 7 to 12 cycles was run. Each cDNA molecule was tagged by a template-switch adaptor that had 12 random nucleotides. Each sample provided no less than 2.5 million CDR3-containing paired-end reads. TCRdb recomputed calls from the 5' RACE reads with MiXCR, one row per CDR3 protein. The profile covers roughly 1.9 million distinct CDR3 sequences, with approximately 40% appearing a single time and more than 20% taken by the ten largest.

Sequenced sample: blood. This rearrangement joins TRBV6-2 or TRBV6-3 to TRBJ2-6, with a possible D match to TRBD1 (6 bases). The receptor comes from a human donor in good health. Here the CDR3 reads CASSYSPRQADSSGANVLTF. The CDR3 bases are TGTGCCAGCAGTTACTCTCCCAGACAGGCTGATTCGTCTGGGGCCAACGTCCTGACTTTC.